This is a list of T cell receptor beta chains from one sample in a study of shared clonotypes between healthy human individuals. Produced via immunoSEQ multiplex PCR; TCRdb's table is partial and in-frame only. The sample yields a few hundred thousand clones, about 65% seen once. The sequencing sample was made of memory CD4+ T cells sorted from blood. The receptors here all came from a man in his thirties or forties in good health. CDR3s include the opening cysteine and the closing phenylalanine or tryptophan. A D gene is named only where the DNA matches it firmly.

TRBD1	TRBV5-1	TRBJ2-6	CASSPGTASSGANVLTF
.	TRBV7-9	TRBJ2-2	CASSPFTGELFF
.	TRBV28	TRBJ2-1	CATHLPNEQFF
TRBD1	TRBV30	TRBJ2-7	CAWSVQGFEQYF
.	TRBV5-1	TRBJ2-7	CASSLFGNSYEQYF
.	TRBV7-6	TRBJ1-1	CASTRGDTEAFF
.	TRBV7-9	TRBJ2-1	CASSLATSGEQFF
.	TRBV14	TRBJ2-5	CASSVRERETQYF
.	TRBV12-5	TRBJ2-1	CASAGGQAYNEQFF
.	TRBV5-4	TRBJ2-5	CASSLVHQETQYF
.	TRBV28	TRBJ1-1	CASRPGGENTEAFF
TRBD1	TRBV5-6	TRBJ2-5	CASSFVGQGRETQYF
.	TRBV4-3	TRBJ2-5	CASSQGWLIRETQYF
TRBD1	TRBV6-5	TRBJ1-2	CASRSTGGHYGYTF
.	TRBV6-5	TRBJ2-6	CASSDDSTGANVLTF
.	TRBV27	TRBJ2-1	CASSSTSLYNEQFF
.	TRBV27	TRBJ2-7	CASSLRWAAYEQYF
TRBD2	TRBV5-1	TRBJ2-1	CASSLGLAGLNEQFF
.	TRBV28	TRBJ2-1	CASSFPRGSYNEQFF
.	TRBV28	TRBJ1-2	CASSLFGEGGKVSGYTF
.	TRBV28	TRBJ2-7	CASSSVDWAKRYEQYF
.	TRBV30	TRBJ2-1	CAWSVRRGNEQFF
TRBD1	TRBV7-8	TRBJ2-2	CASSLAWTGGGGELFF
.	TRBV15	TRBJ2-7	CATSRERGRTYEQYF
.	TRBV18	TRBJ2-1	CASSPPGGSSYNEQFF
TRBD2	TRBV27	TRBJ2-1	CASRRLTGGHNEQFF
TRBD2	TRBV18	TRBJ2-1	CASSPTLAGGTYNEQFF
.	TRBV21-1	TRBJ2-1	CASSNYLAGVICEQFF
.	TRBV5-6	TRBJ1-1	CASSLGQFFAEAFF
.	TRBV27	TRBJ1-1	CASSLSMGEAFF
.	TRBV7-9	TRBJ1-4	CASSRDLRQDFNEKLFF
.	TRBV25-1	TRBJ1-4	CASWGGGEKLFF
.	TRBV7-2	TRBJ1-1	CASSLEAQGKKAFF
.	TRBV4-2	TRBJ1-4	CASSRQGEGNEKLFF
.	TRBV11-3	TRBJ2-3	CASSLSRVDTQYF
.	TRBV7-3	TRBJ2-3	CASSLFAVTDTQYF
.	TRBV18	TRBJ2-7	CASSPLPGGRSYEQYF
.	TRBV7-9	TRBJ2-5	CASSLQETQYF
.	TRBV10-1	TRBJ2-3	CASAKAAADTQYF
TRBD2	TRBV28	TRBJ2-1	CASSGPTSGSYNEQFF
.	TRBV19	TRBJ1-5	CASRGPNSNQPQHF
.	TRBV6-4	TRBJ2-3	CASSVRWGTDTQYF
TRBD2	TRBV10-3	TRBJ2-7	CAIRAGASSYEQYF
.	TRBV7-9	TRBJ1-1	CASSPGQNKAFF
TRBD2	TRBV5-6	TRBJ2-7	CASSFSPSGDYEQYF
.	TRBV20-1	TRBJ2-1	CSARPRVEQFF
.	TRBV23-1	TRBJ1-1	CASRGNTEAFF
TRBD2	TRBV9	TRBJ2-3	CASSGLAGGGDTQYF
TRBD2	TRBV6-5	TRBJ2-7	CAAGREYF
.	TRBV7-2	TRBJ2-2	CASSLSLGNTGELFF
TRBD2	TRBV6-5	TRBJ2-1	CASSRLAGEGNEQFF
.	TRBV18	TRBJ2-7	CASSPESYEQYF
.	TRBV23-1	TRBJ1-4	CASRRVAGKRLFF